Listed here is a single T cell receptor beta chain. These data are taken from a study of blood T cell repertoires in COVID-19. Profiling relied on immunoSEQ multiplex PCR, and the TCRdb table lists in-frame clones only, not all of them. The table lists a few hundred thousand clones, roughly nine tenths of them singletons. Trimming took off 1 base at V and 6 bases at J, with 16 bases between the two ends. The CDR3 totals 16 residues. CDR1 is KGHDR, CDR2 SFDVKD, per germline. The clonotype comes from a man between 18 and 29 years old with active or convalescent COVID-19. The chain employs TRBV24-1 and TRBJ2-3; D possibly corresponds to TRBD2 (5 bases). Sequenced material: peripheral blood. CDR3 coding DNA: TGTGCCACCAGTGATTTTCTAGGCGGGCGTGATGATACGCAGTATTTT. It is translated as CATSDFLGGRDDTQYF.